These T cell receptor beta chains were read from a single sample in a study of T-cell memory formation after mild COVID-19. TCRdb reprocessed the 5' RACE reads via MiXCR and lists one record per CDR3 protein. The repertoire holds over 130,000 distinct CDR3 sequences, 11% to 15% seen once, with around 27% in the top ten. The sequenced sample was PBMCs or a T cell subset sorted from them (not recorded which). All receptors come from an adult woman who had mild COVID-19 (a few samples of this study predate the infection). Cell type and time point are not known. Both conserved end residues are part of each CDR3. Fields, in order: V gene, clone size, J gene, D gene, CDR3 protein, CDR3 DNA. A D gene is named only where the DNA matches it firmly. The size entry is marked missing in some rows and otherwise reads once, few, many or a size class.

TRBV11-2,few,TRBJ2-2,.,CASSFGVRREGTGELFF,TGTGCCAGCAGCTTCGGGGTTCGTCGAGAAGGGACCGGGGAGCTGTTTTTT
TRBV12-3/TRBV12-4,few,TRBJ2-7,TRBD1,CASSEGGAFFYEQYF,TGTGCCAGCAGCGAAGGGGGCGCTTTCTTCTACGAGCAGTACTTC
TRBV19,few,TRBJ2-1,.,CASSSPLRGDNEQFF,TGTGCCAGTAGCTCCCCGCTCAGGGGGGACAATGAGCAGTTCTTC
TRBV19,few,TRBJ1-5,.,CASSMFLLRSNQPQHF,TGTGCCAGTAGTATGTTCCTGCTGCGGAGCAATCAGCCCCAGCATTTT
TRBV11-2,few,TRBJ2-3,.,CASSLGILLGTDTQYF,TGTGCCAGCAGCTTGGGGATCCTTTTAGGCACAGATACGCAGTATTTT
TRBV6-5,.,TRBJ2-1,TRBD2,CASTPGGGYNEQFF,TGTGCCAGCACCCCGGGAGGTGGTTACAATGAGCAGTTCTTC
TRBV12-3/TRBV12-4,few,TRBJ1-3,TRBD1,CASSSTGSPGNTIYF,TGTGCCAGCAGTTCGACAGGGTCGCCTGGAAACACCATATATTTT
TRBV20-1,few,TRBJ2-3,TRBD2,CSARDPSRLAGVWDTQYF,TGCAGTGCTAGAGATCCCTCCCGACTAGCGGGAGTTTGGGATACGCAGTATTTT
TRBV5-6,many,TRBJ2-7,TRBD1,CASTSGQDKAYEQYF,TGTGCCAGCACCTCCGGACAGGATAAGGCCTACGAGCAGTACTTC
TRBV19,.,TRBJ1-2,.,CASSPTGTNYGYTF,TGTGCCAGTAGTCCGACCGGGACCAACTATGGCTACACCTTC
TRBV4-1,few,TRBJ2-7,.,CASNPGDGTLGSYEQYF,TGCGCCAGCAACCCGGGAGACGGGACCCTCGGGTCCTACGAGCAGTACTTC
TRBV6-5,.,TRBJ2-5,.,CASSPDQLTQYF,TGTGCCAGCAGTCCGGACCAGCTGACCCAGTACTTC
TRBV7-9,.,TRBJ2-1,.,CASSLTLFGHEQFF,TGTGCCAGCAGCTTAACCTTGTTTGGTCATGAGCAGTTCTTC
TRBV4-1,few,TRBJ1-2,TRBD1,CASSPRTGAYGYTF,TGCGCCAGCAGCCCTCGGACAGGGGCCTATGGCTACACCTTC
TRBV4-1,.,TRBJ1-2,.,CASSQEGSTYGYTF,TGCGCCAGCAGCCAAGAAGGCTCTACTTATGGCTACACCTTC